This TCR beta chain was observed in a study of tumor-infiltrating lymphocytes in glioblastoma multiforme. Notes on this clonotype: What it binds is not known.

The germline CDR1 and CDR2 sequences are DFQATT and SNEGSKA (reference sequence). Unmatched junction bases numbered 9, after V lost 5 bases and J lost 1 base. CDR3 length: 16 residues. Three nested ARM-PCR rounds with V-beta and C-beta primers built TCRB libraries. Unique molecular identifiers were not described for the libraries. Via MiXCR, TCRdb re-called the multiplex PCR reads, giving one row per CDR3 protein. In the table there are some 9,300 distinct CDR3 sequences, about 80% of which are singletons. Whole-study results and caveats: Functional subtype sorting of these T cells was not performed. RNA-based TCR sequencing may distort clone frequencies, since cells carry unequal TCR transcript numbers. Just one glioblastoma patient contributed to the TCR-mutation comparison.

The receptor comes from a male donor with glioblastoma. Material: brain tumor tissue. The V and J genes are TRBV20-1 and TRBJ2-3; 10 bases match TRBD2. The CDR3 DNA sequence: TGCAGTGCTTTCTGGCTAGCGGGGGCCGGCACAGATACGCAGTATTTT. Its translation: CSAFWLAGAGTDTQYF.